This T cell receptor beta chain was sequenced in a study of T cells in pancreatic ductal adenocarcinoma. Libraries were prepared by immunoSEQ multiplex PCR; TCRdb keeps only in-frame clonotypes and omits some of them. There are 25,000 to 35,000 clones in the sample; around 90% occur only once, and over 2% lies in the top ten. Turning to this clone: What it binds is unknown.

Study findings and constraints: The resected cohort was biased toward the minority with early-stage disease. Tumor-versus-blood clonality comparisons may be biased toward lower tumor diversity. Blood clonality (roughly 0.067) did not differ significantly from tumor (about 0.12). Blood had more productive templates and roughly 8-fold more unique clonotypes than tumor.

The selected patients with pancreatic ductal adenocarcinoma had surgery but no neoadjuvant therapy. There are 15 residues in the CDR3. Deletions cut 5 bases from V and 1 base from J, with 14 bases between. The germline gives CDR1 SNHLY, CDR2 FYNNEI. The sequence was obtained from a human donor with pancreatic ductal adenocarcinoma. The genes are TRBV2 and TRBJ2-5, with D possibly TRBD1 on 5 matching bases. Material: PBMCs. The CDR3 bases are TGTGCCAGCAGTTCGACAGCCTCCGGCCAAGAGACCCAGTACTTC. Its protein product is CASSSTASGQETQYF.